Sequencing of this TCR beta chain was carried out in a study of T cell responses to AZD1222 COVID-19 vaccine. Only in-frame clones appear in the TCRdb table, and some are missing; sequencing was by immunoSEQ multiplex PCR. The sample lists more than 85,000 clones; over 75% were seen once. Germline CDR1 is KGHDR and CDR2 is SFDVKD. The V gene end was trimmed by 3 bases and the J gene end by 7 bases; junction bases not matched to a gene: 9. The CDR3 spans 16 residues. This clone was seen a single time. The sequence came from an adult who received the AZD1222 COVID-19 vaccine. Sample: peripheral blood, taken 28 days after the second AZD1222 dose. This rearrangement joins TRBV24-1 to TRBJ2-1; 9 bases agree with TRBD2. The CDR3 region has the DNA TGTGCCACCAGTGATCCAACCGGGACTAGCCTTAATGAGCAGTTCTTC. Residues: CATSDPTGTSLNEQFF.